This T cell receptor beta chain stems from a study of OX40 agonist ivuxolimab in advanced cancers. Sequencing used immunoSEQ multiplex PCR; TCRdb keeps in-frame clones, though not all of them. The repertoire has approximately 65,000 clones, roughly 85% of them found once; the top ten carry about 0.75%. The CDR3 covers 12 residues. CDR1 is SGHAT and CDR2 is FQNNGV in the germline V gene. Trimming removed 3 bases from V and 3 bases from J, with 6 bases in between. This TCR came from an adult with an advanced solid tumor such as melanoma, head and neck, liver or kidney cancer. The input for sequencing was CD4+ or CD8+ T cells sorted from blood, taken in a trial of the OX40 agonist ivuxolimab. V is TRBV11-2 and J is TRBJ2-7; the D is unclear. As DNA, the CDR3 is TGTGCCAGCAGCTTCCGATACTACGAGCAGTACTTC. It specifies CASSFRYYEQYF.